This T cell receptor (beta chain) was identified in a study of cytomegalovirus exposure and HLA in healthy donors. The overall study: The use of the same platform for the 90 to 150 validation repertoires and the 650 to 850 first-cohort repertoires was reported by a later analysis.

Trimming left V 6 bases short and J 4 bases short, with 15 bases between. The CDR3 is made up of 14 amino acids. Looked up from germline, CDR1 is MNHNS and CDR2 is SASEGT. Profiling relied on immunoSEQ multiplex PCR, and the TCRdb table lists in-frame clones only, not all of them. The table lists about 150,000 clones, 85% to 90% of them singletons. Sequenced input: PBMCs. The origin of this receptor is a woman aged 25 to 39 in good health and CMV-seropositive. The chain links TRBV6-1 to TRBJ1-1; D not certain. The CDR3 sequence is CASRHLDGVTEAFF. DNA for the CDR3: TGTGCCAGCAGGCACCTAGACGGAGTCACTGAAGCTTTCTTT.